This T cell receptor (beta chain) was identified during a study of T cells in Graves' hyperthyroidism and ophthalmopathy. Amplification targeted TCR beta CDR3 regions from RNA transcripts. Using the HTBI primer set, a first-round RT-PCR was run on the TCR CDR3. TCRdb recomputed calls from the multiplex PCR reads with MiXCR, one row per CDR3 protein. The table records a few hundred thousand distinct CDR3 sequences, around 16% of them present only once. A few counts support this clonotype. The germline gives CDR1 SNHLY, CDR2 FYNNEI. Trimming at V came to 3 bases and at J to 15 bases, leaving 9 bases not matched to a gene. The CDR3 totals 14 residues.

This TCR was sampled from a woman aged 40 to 50 with Graves' ophthalmopathy. The chain is built from TRBV2 and TRBJ2-1; 12 bases are shared with TRBD2. Sample: blood. DNA of the CDR3: TGTGCCAGCAGTGACACCCTAGCGGGGGGGGCTGGGTTCTTC. Translation gives CASSDTLAGGAGFF.